Given below is one T cell receptor (beta chain) in context. Sequenced by immunoSEQ multiplex PCR; TCRdb stores in-frame clones only, minus some. The sample contains 110,000 to 150,000 clones, approximately 73% of which appear only once. The data are from a study of blood T cell repertoires in COVID-19. Germline CDR1 is SEHNR and CDR2 is FQNEAQ (reference sequence). V dropped 5 bases and J dropped 11; count of bases not matched to a gene: 5. This CDR3 contains 12 residues. Material: peripheral blood. This chain links TRBV7-9 with TRBJ1-1, with 10 positions matching TRBD1. This TCR came from a man in his 60s with acute or convalescent COVID-19. CDR3 loop: CASSLDRGTAFF. The CDR3 DNA follows: TGTGCCAGCAGCCTGGACAGGGGGACGGCTTTCTTT.